These 26 T cell receptor beta chains originate from one sample sequenced in a study of cytomegalovirus exposure and HLA in healthy donors. The PCR ran on 60 Vbeta and 13 Jbeta primers. The protocol was immunoSEQ multiplex PCR, while the TCRdb copy is restricted to in-frame clones and leaves out a portion. The sample contains 95,000 to 150,000 clones, less than 65% of which appear only once. Material for sequencing was PBMCs. These receptors came from a man aged 40-55 years in good health and CMV-seropositive.

This clone has just a few counts. The chain carries TRBV7-8 and TRBJ2-7, with 9 nucleotides matching TRBD2. J lost 9 bases, V lost 0 bases, and 3 bases had no gene match. CDR3 length: 13 residues. CDR1 SGHVS and CDR2 FQNEAQ come from the germline V gene. The CDR3 protein is CASSLAGGGVQYF. The CDR3 DNA follows: TGTGCCAGCAGCTTAGCCGGCGGGGGGGTGCAGTACTTC.

This clone was counted once. Additional DNA sequences in this sample encode the identical CDR3. The V and J genes are TRBV7-3 and TRBJ1-2, with 8 nucleotides matching TRBD1. Trimming removed 5 bases from V and 2 bases from J; junction bases left unmatched: 4. The CDR3 covers 14 residues. Looked up from germline, CDR1 is SGHTA and CDR2 is FQGTGA. The CDR3 is CASSPGQGNYGYTF. The CDR3 region has the DNA TGTGCCAGCAGCCCCGGACAGGGCAACTATGGCTACACCTTC.

The chain links TRBV2 to TRBJ2-7; 9 bases are a match to TRBD1. Germline V gene lookup returns CDR1 SNHLY and CDR2 FYNNEI. CDR3 length: 14 residues. With 7 bases clipped from V and 5 bases from J, the junction kept 9 bases outside the gene matches. CDR3 region: CASKPGTGPDEQYF. The CDR3 nucleotides read TGTGCCAGCAAACCCGGGACAGGGCCGGACGAGCAGTACTTC.

The count of this clone is one. This chain joins TRBV6-1 and TRBJ2-3, with TRBD2 matching 7 bases. Germline loops: CDR1 MNHNS, CDR2 SASEGT. Trimming cost V 3 bases and J 2 bases; bases outside gene matches: 17. The length of the CDR3 is 19 residues. CDR3 coding DNA: TGTGCCAGCAGTGATAGGGGCGGCGGGAGTTGGGCGTACACAGATACGCAGTATTTT. The encoded protein is CASSDRGGGSWAYTDTQYF.

The V and J genes are TRBV5-6 and TRBJ2-6; D possibly corresponds to TRBD1 (6 bases). CDR1 is SGHDT, CDR2 YYEEEE, per germline. Trimming stripped 4 bases from V and 0 bases from J, with 8 bases between. The CDR3 is 15 amino acids. DNA of the CDR3: TGTGCCAGCAGCATACAGGGCTCTGGGGCCAACGTCCTGACTTTC. Amino acids: CASSIQGSGANVLTF.

This clone has just a few counts. This chain links TRBV19 with TRBJ1-6; D call uncertain. Trimming left V 5 bases short and J 5 bases short, with 4 bases between. CDR3 length: 12 amino acids. Germline assignment: CDR1 LNHDA and CDR2 SQIVND (reference sequence). CDR3 sequence: CASSENNSPLHF. CDR3 bases: TGTGCCAGTAGTGAGAATAATTCACCCCTCCACTTT.

The chain is built from TRBV19 and TRBJ2-1, with a tentative D call TRBD1 (6 bases). V gave up 7 bases and J gave up 0 bases, with 13 bases separating them. Germline V gives CDR1 LNHDA, CDR2 SQIVND (reference sequence). CDR3 length equals 15 residues. The CDR3 coding sequence is TGTGCCAGTACAGCGGACAGCCACTCCTACAATGAGCAGTTCTTC. Translated, it gives CASTADSHSYNEQFF.

The chain links TRBV2 to TRBJ2-7; the D gene is possibly TRBD1 (5 bases). Germline V lookup: CDR1 SNHLY, CDR2 FYNNEI. The CDR3 length is 13 residues. V lost 7 bases to trimming and J lost 5 bases, with 15 bases between them. CDR3 coding DNA: TGTGCCAGCACCCCGGCAGGGTTGGACGAGCAGTACTTC. This gives the protein CASTPAGLDEQYF. The complete variable domain, with remaining parts taken from reference TRBV2 and TRBJ2-7, reads EPEVTQTPSHQVTQMGQEVILRCVPISNHLYFYWYRQILGQKVEFLVSFYNNEISEKSEIFDDQFSVERPDGSNFTLKIRSTKLEDSAMYFCASTPAGLDEQYFGPGTRLTVT.

The chain joins TRBV14 to TRBJ2-1; D is perhaps TRBD2 (6 bases). Trimming took 4 bases from V and 1 from J, leaving 17 bases between them. Per the germline V gene, CDR1 is SGHDN and CDR2 is FVKESK. The CDR3 length is 17 residues. The CDR3 spells CASSPRWGVGSYNEQFF. CDR3 bases: TGTGCCAGCAGCCCGCGTTGGGGGGTTGGTTCCTACAATGAGCAGTTCTTC.

The chain employs TRBV7-8 and TRBJ1-4; 9 bases map to TRBD1. The V gene's germline CDR1 is SGHVS and CDR2 FQNEAQ. The V gene end was trimmed by 2 bases and the J gene end by 5 bases; junction bases not matched to a gene: 9. CDR3 length equals 17 residues. DNA for the CDR3: TGTGCCAGCAGCTTAATGACAGGGGGGGTAGTAAATGAAAAACTGTTTTTT. Protein product: CASSLMTGGVVNEKLFF.

The rearrangement joins TRBV6-5 to TRBJ2-7; the match to TRBD2 covers 8 bases. Germline loops: CDR1 MNHEY, CDR2 SVGAGI. The CDR3 runs to 15 residues. Trimming removed 7 bases from V and 2 bases from J; junction bases left unmatched: 10. This CDR3 reads CASTLSAGGAYEQYF. In DNA, the CDR3 is TGTGCCAGCACTCTGTCCGCGGGAGGCGCCTACGAGCAGTACTTC.

The chain combines TRBV7-9 with TRBJ2-7, with TRBD1 matching over 8 bases. CDR3 length: 14 residues. Looked up from germline, CDR1 is SEHNR and CDR2 is FQNEAQ (reference sequence). The junction had 4 bases not matched to a gene; V was cut back by 5 bases and J by 1 base. DNA of the CDR3: TGTGCCAGCAGCCTGGGACAGGCTTCCTACGAGCAGTACTTC. Translation: CASSLGQASYEQYF.

In this sample, this clone turned up a few times. CDR3 region: CASSPWDRGSAQHF. The CDR3 nucleotides are TGTGCCAGCAGCCCCTGGGACAGGGGTTCAGCCCAGCATTTT. This chain links TRBV7-2 with TRBJ1-5, with 10 bases aligning to TRBD1. V gave up 5 bases and J gave up 11 bases; unmatched junction bases: 9. Per the germline V gene, CDR1 is SGHTA and CDR2 is FQGNSA. This CDR3 spans 14 amino acids.

The chain couples TRBV2 to TRBJ1-2, with D maybe TRBD1 (6 bases). The CDR3 runs to 12 residues. Germline V gene lookup returns CDR1 SNHLY and CDR2 FYNNEI. The V end lost 8 bases, the J end lost 4 bases, and 11 bases lay between the germline ends. CDR3 DNA: TGTGCCAGCGGGGGGGCGGCCTATGGCTACACCTTC. Amino acid sequence: CASGGAAYGYTF.

The rearrangement links TRBV19 to TRBJ2-2; no firm D call. The CDR3 consists of 15 residues. CDR1 is LNHDA and CDR2 is SQIVND in the germline V gene (reference sequence). Trimming stripped 0 bases from V and 3 bases from J, with 8 bases between. CDR3 DNA: TGTGCCAGTAGTATAGACAGCGACTACACCGGGGAGCTGTTTTTT. Residues: CASSIDSDYTGELFF.

This clone was detected only a few times. The chain employs TRBV5-6 and TRBJ2-5; 7 nucleotides match TRBD2. V was pared by 3 bases and J by 1 base, with 9 bases of the junction left unmatched. The germline V gene has CDR1 SGHDT and CDR2 YYEEEE. This CDR3 is built from 16 residues. The CDR3 DNA reads as TGTGCCAGCAGCTATCCCCAGCGGGGCCCCCAAGAGACCCAGTACTTC. Residues: CASSYPQRGPQETQYF.

The CDR3 reads CATSKGRLNQPQHF. CDR3 coding DNA: TGTGCCACCAGCAAGGGGAGGCTGAATCAGCCCCAGCATTTT. This sequence joins TRBV15 and TRBJ1-5, with D perhaps matching TRBD1 (5 bases). CDR3 size: 14 residues. CDR1 and CDR2 (germline): LNHNV, YYDKDF (reference sequence). Trimming shortened V by 4 bases and J by 4 bases, and 11 bases separated the two germline ends.

DNA for the CDR3: TGCGCCAGCAGCTTGACAGGGGGCTTAAACACTGAAGCTTTCTTT. This sequence encodes CASSLTGGLNTEAFF. The V gene is TRBV5-1, the J gene TRBJ1-1, with 9 bases lining up with TRBD1. The junction had 3 bases not matched to a gene; V was cut back by 1 base and J by 2 bases. This CDR3 contains 15 residues. Per the germline V gene, CDR1 is SGHRS and CDR2 is YFSETQ.

This clone was seen only a few times. The CDR3 protein is CASKSSATSGGAYGNTGELFF. The CDR3 DNA sequence: TGCGCCAGCAAGTCCTCGGCAACTAGCGGGGGGGCCTATGGGAACACCGGGGAGCTGTTTTTT. The rearrangement joins TRBV5-1 to TRBJ2-2, with 13 bases that match TRBD2. After removal of 6 bases from V and 1 base from J, the junction contained 18 bases not matched to a gene. Per germline, CDR1 SGHRS and CDR2 YFSETQ. CDR3 size: 21 residues.

The chain is built from TRBV4-3 and TRBJ2-5, with 9 bases fitting TRBD2. V lost 1 base and J lost 5; bases outside the gene matches: 5. Germline assignment: CDR1 LGHNA and CDR2 YSLEER. The CDR3 spans 15 residues. CDR3 sequence: CASSQGSGSGETQYF. The CDR3 DNA follows: TGCGCCAGCAGCCAAGGTAGCGGGAGTGGTGAGACCCAGTACTTC.

Here the CDR3 reads CASSQDPVSGANVLTF. The CDR3, as DNA: TGCGCCAGCAGCCAAGATCCGGTTTCTGGGGCCAACGTCCTGACTTTC. J is TRBJ2-6 and V is TRBV4-3; D is ambiguous. The V and J ends lost 0 bases and 1 base respectively, with 7 bases between them. The CDR3 loop spans 16 amino acids. Germline values: CDR1 LGHNA, CDR2 YSLEER.

The chain has TRBV5-5 and TRBJ2-7, with 12 bases aligning to TRBD2. The CDR3 loop spans 14 amino acids. Germline V gene sequence: CDR1 SGHKS, CDR2 YYEKEE (reference sequence). With 5 bases clipped from V and 4 bases from J, the junction kept 4 bases outside the gene matches. Here the CDR3 reads CASSRGLAGYEQYF. The CDR3 coding sequence is TGTGCCAGCAGTCGAGGACTAGCGGGGTACGAGCAGTACTTC.

The genes are TRBV9 and TRBJ2-3, with a weak D call TRBD2 (5 bases). V was clipped by 3 bases and J by 3 bases, with 17 bases between them. The germline V gene has CDR1 SGDLS and CDR2 YYNGEE. This CDR3 is 16 amino acids long. The CDR3 is CASSDPGSRVTDTQYF. The CDR3 DNA is TGTGCCAGCAGCGATCCGGGATCAAGGGTTACAGATACGCAGTATTTT.

The chain carries TRBV11-1 and TRBJ1-1; D unclear. Deletions cut 5 bases from V and 9 bases from J, with 16 bases between. The germline V gene encodes CDR1 SGHAT and CDR2 FQDESV (reference sequence). The CDR3 runs 13 residues. The CDR3 DNA reads as TGTGCCAGCAGCAATACAGCGGGAGCACAAGCTTTCTTT. Translation gives CASSNTAGAQAFF.

The CDR3 nucleotides read TGCGCCAGCAGCCCCTTTCACCCCAGGGGACTAGCGGGGGGGCCGTACGAGCAGTACTTC. It codes for CASSPFHPRGLAGGPYEQYF. The V call is TRBV4-1, the J call TRBJ2-7, with 16 nucleotides matching TRBD2. Germline V CDR1 and CDR2: MGHRA, YSYEKL. The CDR3 sequence is 20 residues long. V trimming: 4 bases; J trimming: 4 bases; junction bases outside the gene matches: 16.

J is TRBJ1-5 and V is TRBV7-8, with D tentatively TRBD1 (5 bases). The CDR3 loop spans 15 amino acids. Germline V gene lookup returns CDR1 SGHVS and CDR2 FQNEAQ. The germline V and J ends were trimmed by 2 bases and 4 bases, with 12 bases remaining between them. The CDR3 is CASSLSGVGNQPQHF. CDR3 in DNA: TGTGCCAGCAGCTTATCGGGGGTGGGGAATCAGCCCCAGCATTTT.